The source of this TCR beta chain is a study of blood T cell repertoires in COVID-19. Study-level background: The samples span acute and convalescent COVID-19 from the United States, Italy and Spain. Sample material is recorded as cDNA or gDNA derived from T cells, B-cell-depleted T cells, or PBMCs.

There are 15 residues in the CDR3. Germline CDR1 and CDR2: SGHNT and YYREEE (reference sequence). Trimming removed 4 bases from V and 4 bases from J; junction bases left unmatched: 10. The authors' processing: Amplification of reference gene primers was used by the study to estimate nucleated cell counts. Assay: immunoSEQ multiplex PCR; the TCRdb copy retains only in-frame clones and omits some. V, J and clone size are taken as reported in that table, and D and trimming were inferred from the DNA itself. The sample consists of fewer than 400,000 clones, 85% to 90% of them appearing once. The TCR was taken from a woman aged 30 to 39 with COVID-19, enrolled during active disease. The sequencing sample was made of peripheral blood. The V gene is TRBV5-4, the J gene TRBJ2-5; 7 bases are shared with TRBD1. Written as DNA, the CDR3 is TGTGCCAGCAGCCCCCTAGGACAGGCTCGAGAGACCCAGTACTTC. This translates into CASSPLGQARETQYF.